Detailed here is one TCR beta chain. Its antigen is unknown. A much larger clone lies a single base off, so this may be a read error. As the CDR3 is not closed by the conserved phenylalanine or tryptophan, this likely results from a read error. The record originates from a study of Graves' ophthalmopathy and Graves' hyperthyroidism (dated by TCRdb to the late 2010s). As for the study more broadly: Hyperthyroidism was defined as stable when no progression to ophthalmopathy occurred within 18 months of follow-up. An independent validation cohort comprised 18 hyperthyroidism patients and 15 to 17 patients who later progressed from hyperthyroidism to ophthalmopathy. In total, 120 to 150 blood samples were TCR-sequenced: 43 ophthalmopathy, 75 hyperthyroidism and some 17 hyperthyroidism-to-ophthalmopathy patients. TCR beta repertoire signatures were used to distinguish Graves' ophthalmopathy from Graves' hyperthyroidism and to predict progression to ophthalmopathy. In roughly 6 hyperthyroidism patients, the T-cell repertoires found in thyroid tissue were compared with those found in blood. To explore V-J signatures that distinguish ophthalmopathy from hyperthyroidism, a discovery set of about a hundred patients was enrolled, made up of approximately 45 with ophthalmopathy and roughly 55 with stable hyperthyroidism. Following sampling, methimazole starting at 30 mg daily was administered to hyperthyroidism patients, and high-dose intravenous methylprednisolone was administered to ophthalmopathy patients.

Cut back by 8 bases and 7 bases, the V and J ends lie 18 bases apart. The CDR3 has 14 residues if both end residues are counted. Left in the record is the CDR3 DNA by itself, 42 bases read in frame from the first base. Hyperthyroidism patients were newly diagnosed, were aged 18 to 65 years, and had a disease duration under 2 months. Patients were excluded if they had other autoimmune diseases, uncontrolled infections, pregnancy or lactation. Clinical symptoms, serum thyroxine, TRAb, thyroid ultrasound and orbital computed tomography were used for diagnosis. Total RNA was extracted with Trizol reagent and quality-checked on an Agilent 2100 Bioanalyzer. For repertoire sequencing, the TCR beta CDR3 regions were amplified from RNA transcripts. The first round was an RT-PCR using HTBI primers with the Qiagen OneStep RT-PCR kit, and this first round was followed by a second-round multiplex PCR, then size selection and purification. Sequencing of the libraries was carried out on an Illumina HiSeq2000 in paired-end mode with 100 bp reads. As for the authors' bioinformatics: SOAPnuke was used to process the reads, throwing out any read that had adapters, had uncalled bases, had a mean Phred below 15, or lacked an exact constant-primer or identifier match. COPE v1.2.5 was used to merge the high-quality paired reads. Unique nucleotide sequences were defined as clonotypes and aligned to IMGT TRB V, D and J references using MiTCR v1.1. The analysis was limited to V-J combinations with a frequency above 0.0001, which together covered roughly 99% of the repertoires. A TCR clonal expansion and chaos score per V-J combination was defined as the ratio of F50 clonal expansion to chaos observed in the TCRdist matrix. Features were reduced by Welch's t-statistics and random forest to over 10 V-J combinations, which fed a naive Bayes classifier. Thyroid-blood repertoire similarity was quantified with the Morisita-Horn index. Through fastp at Q25 and MiXCR, TCRdb rebuilt clones from the public reads, retaining in-frame beta chains. Each entry is one CDR3 protein sequence, shown with its most common DNA and genes. What appears here as the V and J calls and clone size reflects TCRdb's work, not the paper's. Across this sample there are 450,000 to 600,000 distinct CDR3 sequences, with roughly 40% seen only once. Around 4% of the sample lies in the top ten.

Points the paper makes about the study in general: No statistical method was used to predetermine the sample size, and group allocation was not hidden from the investigators. Most of the expanded thyroid clonotypes with a frequency above 0.001 were also detected in blood, and it was suggested that the thyroid immune response may be reflected by blood repertoires. In cross-validation, the 13-signature model distinguished ophthalmopathy from stable hyperthyroidism with about 90% sensitivity and 81.08% specificity, while in the test set the corresponding values were approximately 80% and 75%. In validation, the model predicted ophthalmopathy progression with over 60% sensitivity and 72.22% specificity; 12 predicted patients were CT-confirmed with GO in a median of around 6 months.

Sample: peripheral blood or thyroid tissue (not recorded which). This sequence uses TRBV12-3 or TRBV12-4 and TRBJ1-5; the best D guess is TRBD1, with 6 bases matching. This clonotype was sampled from an adult man with Graves' hyperthyroidism. The DNA is TGTGCCAGCGGGGGGGGGGCAGTCGGGCAGCCCCAGCATCTT. The resulting protein is CASGGGAVGQPQHL.